The TCR beta chain under discussion was sequenced for a study of STAT5B mutations in CD4+ large granular lymphocyte leukemia. The overall study: Among healthy controls, a particular HLA allele went with more CDR3 'QG' motifs.

This CDR3 is 11 amino acids long. Germline V gene lookup returns CDR1 GTSNPN and CDR2 SVGIG (reference sequence). V was shortened by 5 bases and J by 2 bases, with 6 bases between the two germline ends. Controls came from buffy coats of healthy blood donors. This table comes from immunoSEQ multiplex PCR, and its TCRdb copy is limited to in-frame clones, with some not included. The table lists tens of thousands of clones, around 70% of them singletons. Sequencing was done on a sample of CD4+ T cells from blood buffy coats. V and J are TRBV30 and TRBJ1-2; the D is unclear. The TCR was taken from a human donor in good health. The CDR3 bases are TGTGCCTGGGGGGAGAACTATGGCTACACCTTC. As protein: CAWGENYGYTF.